This T cell receptor beta chain emerged from a study of blood T cell repertoires in COVID-19. Across the whole study: Both acute and convalescent COVID-19 samples were obtained from the United States, Italy and Spain.

On this clone itself: Other nucleotide sequences from this sample produce the same CDR3.

V gave up 3 bases and J gave up 4 bases, with 7 bases separating them. This CDR3 contains 13 residues. CDR1 SNHLY and CDR2 FYNNEI come from the germline V gene. As processed by the authors: Scientists estimated how many nucleated cells there were by amplifying reference gene primers. Libraries were prepared by immunoSEQ multiplex PCR; TCRdb keeps only in-frame clonotypes and omits some of them. V and J calls and clone size come straight from that table; D and trimming were deduced from the DNA. Here the sample spans about 190,000 clones, roughly 80% being singletons. The chain is built from TRBV2 and TRBJ1-5; D unresolved. The sequence was collected from a woman between 40 and 50 years old with acute or convalescent COVID-19. The material sequenced was peripheral blood. CDR3 nucleotides: TGTGCCAGCAGTGATTTGAGAAATCAGCCCCAGCATTTT. Protein sequence: CASSDLRNQPQHF.